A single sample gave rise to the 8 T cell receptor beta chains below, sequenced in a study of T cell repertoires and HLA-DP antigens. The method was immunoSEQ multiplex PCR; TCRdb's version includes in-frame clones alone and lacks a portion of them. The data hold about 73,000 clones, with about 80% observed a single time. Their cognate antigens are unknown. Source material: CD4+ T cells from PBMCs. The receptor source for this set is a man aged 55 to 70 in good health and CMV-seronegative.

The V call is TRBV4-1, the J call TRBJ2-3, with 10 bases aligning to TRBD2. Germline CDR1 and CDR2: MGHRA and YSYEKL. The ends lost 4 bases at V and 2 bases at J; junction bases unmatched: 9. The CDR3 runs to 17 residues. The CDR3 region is CASSRFIGLAATDTQYF. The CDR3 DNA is TGCGCCAGCAGCCGTTTTATTGGACTAGCGGCCACAGATACGCAGTATTTT.

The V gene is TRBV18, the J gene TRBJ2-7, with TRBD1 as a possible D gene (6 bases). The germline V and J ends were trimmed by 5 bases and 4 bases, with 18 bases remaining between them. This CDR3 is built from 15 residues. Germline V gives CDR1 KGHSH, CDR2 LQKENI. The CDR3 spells CASSSTSTGPYEQYF. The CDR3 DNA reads TGTGCCAGCTCATCGACTTCGACAGGTCCTTACGAGCAGTACTTC. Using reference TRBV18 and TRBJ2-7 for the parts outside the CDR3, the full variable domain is NAGVMQNPRHLVRRRGQEARLRCSPMKGHSHVYWYRQLPEEGLKFMVYLQKENIIDESGMPKERFSAEFPKEGPSILRIQQVVRGDSAAYFCASSSTSTGPYEQYFGPGTRLTVT.

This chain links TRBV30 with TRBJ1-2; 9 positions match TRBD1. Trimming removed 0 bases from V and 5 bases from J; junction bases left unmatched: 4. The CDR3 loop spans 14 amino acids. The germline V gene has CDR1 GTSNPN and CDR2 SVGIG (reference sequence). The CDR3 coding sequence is TGTGCCTGGAGTGTGAGACAGGGGGTTTATGGCTACACCTTC. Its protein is CAWSVRQGVYGYTF. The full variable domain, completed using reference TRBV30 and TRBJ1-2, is SQTIHQWPATLVQPVGSPLSLECTVEGTSNPNLYWYRQAAGRGLQLLFYSVGIGQISSEVPQNLSASRPQDRQFILSSKKLLLSDSGFYLCAWSVRQGVYGYTFGSGTRLTVV.

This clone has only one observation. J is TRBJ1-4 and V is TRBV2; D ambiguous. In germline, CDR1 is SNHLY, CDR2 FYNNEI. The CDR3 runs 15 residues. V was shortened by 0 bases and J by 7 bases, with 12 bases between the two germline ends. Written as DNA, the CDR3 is TGTGCCAGCAGTGAAGCACCGAGGCGGGGTGAAAAACTGTTTTTT. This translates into CASSEAPRRGEKLFF.

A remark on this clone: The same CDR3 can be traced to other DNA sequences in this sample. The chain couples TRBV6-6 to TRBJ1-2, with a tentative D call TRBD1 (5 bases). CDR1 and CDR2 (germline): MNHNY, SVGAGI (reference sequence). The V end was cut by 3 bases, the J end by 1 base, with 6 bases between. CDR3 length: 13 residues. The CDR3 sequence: CASSYQGNYGYTF. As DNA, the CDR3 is TGTGCCAGCAGTTATCAGGGTAACTATGGCTACACCTTC.

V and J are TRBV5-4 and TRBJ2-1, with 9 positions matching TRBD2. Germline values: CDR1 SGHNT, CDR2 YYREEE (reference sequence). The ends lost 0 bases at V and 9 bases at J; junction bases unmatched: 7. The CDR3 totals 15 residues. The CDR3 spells CASSLGGRADGEQFF. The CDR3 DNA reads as TGTGCCAGCAGCTTGGGCGGGAGGGCCGATGGTGAGCAGTTCTTC.

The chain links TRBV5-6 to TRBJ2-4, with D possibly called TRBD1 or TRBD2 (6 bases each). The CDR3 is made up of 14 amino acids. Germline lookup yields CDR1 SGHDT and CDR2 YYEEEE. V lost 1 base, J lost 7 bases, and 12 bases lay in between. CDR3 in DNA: TGTGCCAGCAGCTTGCGAGGGGGGATCAACATTCAGTACTTC. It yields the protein CASSLRGGINIQYF.

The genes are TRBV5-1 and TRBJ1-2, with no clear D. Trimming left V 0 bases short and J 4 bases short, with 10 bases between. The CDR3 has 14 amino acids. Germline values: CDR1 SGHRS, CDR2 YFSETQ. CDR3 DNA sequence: TGCGCCAGCAGCTTGGAAAACATGGCCTATGGCTACACCTTC. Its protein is CASSLENMAYGYTF.